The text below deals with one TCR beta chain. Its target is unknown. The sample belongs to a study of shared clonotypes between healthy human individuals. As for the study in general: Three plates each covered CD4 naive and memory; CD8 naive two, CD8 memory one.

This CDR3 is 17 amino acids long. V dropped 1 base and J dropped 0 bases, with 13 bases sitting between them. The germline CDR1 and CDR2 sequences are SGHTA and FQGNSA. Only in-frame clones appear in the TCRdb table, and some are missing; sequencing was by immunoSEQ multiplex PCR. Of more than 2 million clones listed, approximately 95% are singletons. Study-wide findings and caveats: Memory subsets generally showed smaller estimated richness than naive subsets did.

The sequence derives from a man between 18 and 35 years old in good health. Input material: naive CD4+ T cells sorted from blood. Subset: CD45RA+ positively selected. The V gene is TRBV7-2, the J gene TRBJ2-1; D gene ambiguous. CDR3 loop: CASSLELYTGSYNEQFF. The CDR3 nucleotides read TGTGCCAGCAGCTTAGAGTTATACACCGGCTCCTACAATGAGCAGTTCTTC.